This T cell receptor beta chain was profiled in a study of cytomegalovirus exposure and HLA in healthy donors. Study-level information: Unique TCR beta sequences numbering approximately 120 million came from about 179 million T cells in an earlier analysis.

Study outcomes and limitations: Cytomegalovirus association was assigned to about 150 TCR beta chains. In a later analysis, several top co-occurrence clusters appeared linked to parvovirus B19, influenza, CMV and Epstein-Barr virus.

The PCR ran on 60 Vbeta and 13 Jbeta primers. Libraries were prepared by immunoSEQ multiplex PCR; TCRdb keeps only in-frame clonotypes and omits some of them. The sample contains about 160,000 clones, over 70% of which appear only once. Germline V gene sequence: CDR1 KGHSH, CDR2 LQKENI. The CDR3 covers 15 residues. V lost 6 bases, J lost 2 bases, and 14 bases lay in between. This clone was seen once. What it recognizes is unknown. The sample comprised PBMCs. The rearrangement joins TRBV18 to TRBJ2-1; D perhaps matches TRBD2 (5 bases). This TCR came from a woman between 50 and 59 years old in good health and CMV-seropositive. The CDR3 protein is CASSLGVEAYNEQFF. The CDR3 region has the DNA TGTGCCAGCTCCCTCGGGGTGGAGGCCTACAATGAGCAGTTCTTC. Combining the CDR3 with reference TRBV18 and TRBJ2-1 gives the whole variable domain NAGVMQNPRHLVRRRGQEARLRCSPMKGHSHVYWYRQLPEEGLKFMVYLQKENIIDESGMPKERFSAEFPKEGPSILRIQQVVRGDSAAYFCASSLGVEAYNEQFFGPGTRLTVL.